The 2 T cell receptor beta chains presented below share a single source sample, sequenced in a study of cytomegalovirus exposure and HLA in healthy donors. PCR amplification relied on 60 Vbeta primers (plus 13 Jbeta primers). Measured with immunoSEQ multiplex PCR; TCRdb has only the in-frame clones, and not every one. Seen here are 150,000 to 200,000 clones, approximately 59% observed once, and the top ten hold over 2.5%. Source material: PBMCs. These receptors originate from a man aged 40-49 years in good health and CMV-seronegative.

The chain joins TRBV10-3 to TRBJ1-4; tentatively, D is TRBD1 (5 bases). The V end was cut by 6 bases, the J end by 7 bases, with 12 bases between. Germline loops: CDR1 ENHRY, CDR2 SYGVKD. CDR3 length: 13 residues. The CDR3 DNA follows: TGTGCCATCAGGGGAGGGAGGGGTGAAAAACTGTTTTTT. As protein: CAIRGGRGEKLFF.

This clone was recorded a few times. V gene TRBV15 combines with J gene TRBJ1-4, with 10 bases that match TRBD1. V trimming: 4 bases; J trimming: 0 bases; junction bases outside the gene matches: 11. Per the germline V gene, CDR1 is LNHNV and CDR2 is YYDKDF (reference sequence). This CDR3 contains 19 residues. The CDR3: CATSTSGTGALATNEKLFF. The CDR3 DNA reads TGTGCCACCAGCACCTCCGGGACAGGGGCTCTTGCAACTAATGAAAAACTGTTTTTT. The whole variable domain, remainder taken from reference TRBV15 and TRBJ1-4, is DAMVIQNPRYQVTQFGKPVTLSCSQTLNHNVMYWYQQKSSQAPKLLFHYYDKDFNNEADTPDNFQSRRPNTSFCFLDIRSPGLGDTAMYLCATSTSGTGALATNEKLFFGSGTQLSVL.